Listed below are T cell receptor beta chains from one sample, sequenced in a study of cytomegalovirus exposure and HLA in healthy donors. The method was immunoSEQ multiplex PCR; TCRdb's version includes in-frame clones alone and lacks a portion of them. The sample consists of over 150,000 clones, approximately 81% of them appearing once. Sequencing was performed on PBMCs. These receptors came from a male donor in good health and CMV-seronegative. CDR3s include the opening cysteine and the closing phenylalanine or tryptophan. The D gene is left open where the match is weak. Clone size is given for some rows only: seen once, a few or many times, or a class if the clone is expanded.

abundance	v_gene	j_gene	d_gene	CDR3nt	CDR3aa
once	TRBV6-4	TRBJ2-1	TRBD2	TGTGCCAGCAGGGGGACTAGCGGGGGGGCGGAGAATGAGCAGTTCTTC	CASRGTSGGAENEQFF
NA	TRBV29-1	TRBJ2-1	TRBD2	TGCAGCGTTGAAGATGTAACTAGCGGGTACTACAATGAGCAGTTCTTC	CSVEDVTSGYYNEQFF
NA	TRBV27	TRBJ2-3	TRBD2	TGTGCCAGCAGTCACTTTAGCGGGAGGAATCCCACATATACGCAGTATTTT	CASSHFSGRNPTYTQYF
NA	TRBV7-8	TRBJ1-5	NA	TGTGCCAGCAGCTCTACCAATAGCAATCAGCCCCAGCATTTT	CASSSTNSNQPQHF
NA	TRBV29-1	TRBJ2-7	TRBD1	TGCAGCGTAAAAACAGGGGGCACCCACTACGAGCAGTACTTC	CSVKTGGTHYEQYF
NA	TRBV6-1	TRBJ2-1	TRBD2	TGTGCCAGCAGGGAACTAGCGCTATACAATGAGCAGTTCTTC	CASRELALYNEQFF
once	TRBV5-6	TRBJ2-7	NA	TGTGCCAGCAGCACCATCGGGACCTACGAGCAGTACTTC	CASSTIGTYEQYF
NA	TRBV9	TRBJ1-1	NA	TGTGCCAGCAGCGTAGGGCTGCTGAACACTGAAGCTTTCTTT	CASSVGLLNTEAFF
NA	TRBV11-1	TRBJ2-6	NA	TGTGCCAGCAGCAACCGGGTCAGGGGTTCCCACTCTGGGGCCAACGTCCTGACTTTC	CASSNRVRGSHSGANVLTF
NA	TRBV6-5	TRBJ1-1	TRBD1	TGTGCCAGCAGAAAGACAGGGGCGGCCACTGAAGCTTTCTTT	CASRKTGAATEAFF
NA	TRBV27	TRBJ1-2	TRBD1	TGTGCCAGCAGCCCTAACCCTGCAGGGGGCGCCTATGGCTACACCTTC	CASSPNPAGGAYGYTF
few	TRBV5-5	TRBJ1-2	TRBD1	TGTGCCAGCAGCGATAACGGCCCGGGACAGAAGTACTATGGCTACACCTTC	CASSDNGPGQKYYGYTF
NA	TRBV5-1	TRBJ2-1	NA	TGCGCCAGCAGCTTGGACACCGGGAAATACAATGAGCAGTTCTTC	CASSLDTGKYNEQFF
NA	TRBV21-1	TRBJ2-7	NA	TGTGCCAGCAGCAAGGTGCCGGGACAGGGGGCGGAGGAGCAGTACTTC	CASSKVPGQGAEEQYF
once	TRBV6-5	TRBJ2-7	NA	TGTGCCAGCAGTTACTCGGAACGGACTCTCGAGCAGTACTTC	CASSYSERTLEQYF
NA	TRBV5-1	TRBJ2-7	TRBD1	TGCGCCAGCAGCGGGCCGGGGACAGGGACCTACGAGCAGTACTTC	CASSGPGTGTYEQYF
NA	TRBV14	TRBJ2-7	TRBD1	TGTGCCAGCAGCCAAGACTGGGGGAGTAGGGACAGGGACCACGAGCAGTACTTC	CASSQDWGSRDRDHEQYF
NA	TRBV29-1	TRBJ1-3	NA	TGCAGCGTCGGTGACAGATTCTCTGGAAACACCATATATTTT	CSVGDRFSGNTIYF
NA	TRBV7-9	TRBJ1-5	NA	TGTGCCAGCAGCTTCAATGTCCGGGTCAATCAGCCCCAGCATTTT	CASSFNVRVNQPQHF
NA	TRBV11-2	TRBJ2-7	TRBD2	TGTGCCAGCAGCTTAGCGACTAGCGGGACATACGAGCAGTACTTC	CASSLATSGTYEQYF
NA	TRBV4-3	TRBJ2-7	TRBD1	TGCGCCAGCAGCCAAGAGACAGGGGGCATCTGGGAGCAGTACTTC	CASSQETGGIWEQYF
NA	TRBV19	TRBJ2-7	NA	TGTGCCAGTAGTATTCGGGGAAGGAACGAGCAGTACTTC	CASSIRGRNEQYF
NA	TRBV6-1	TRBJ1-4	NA	TGTGCCAGCAGTGAGAAGGGGGGGGTTTATAATGAAAAACTGTTTTTT	CASSEKGGVYNEKLFF
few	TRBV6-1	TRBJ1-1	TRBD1	TGTGCCAGCAGTACGCCCGGGACAGGGACAACTGAAGCTTTCTTT	CASSTPGTGTTEAFF
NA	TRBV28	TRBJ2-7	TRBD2	TGTGCCAGCAGTCCTCGTAGCGGGGGCCTCTTAGGAGAGCAGTACTTC	CASSPRSGGLLGEQYF
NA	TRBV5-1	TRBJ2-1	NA	TGCGCCAGCAGTTCGGGACTCCATGGGGAGCAGTTCTTC	CASSSGLHGEQFF
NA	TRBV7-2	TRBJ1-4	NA	TGTGCCAGCAGCCTAGAGGGGCAGGTGGTAGGTGAAAAACTGTTTTTT	CASSLEGQVVGEKLFF
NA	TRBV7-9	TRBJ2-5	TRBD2	TGTGCCGTGCATCCGGGACTAGCGGGAGTAGAGACCCAGTACTTC	CAVHPGLAGVETQYF
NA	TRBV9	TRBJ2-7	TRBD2	TGTGCCAGCAGCTCAGGGGGAGCGGGAGGGCCAGGGGAGCAGTACTTC	CASSSGGAGGPGEQYF
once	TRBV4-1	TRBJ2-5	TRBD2	TGCGCCAGCAGCCAAGAAGGCGGGGGGGCCGCAGAGACCCAGTACTTC	CASSQEGGGAAETQYF
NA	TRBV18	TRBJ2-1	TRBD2	TGTGCCAGCTCACCACGAGGTACTAGCGGGAGGGCCGGTAATGAGCAGTTCTTC	CASSPRGTSGRAGNEQFF
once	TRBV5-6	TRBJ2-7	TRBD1	TGTGCCAGCAGCGCCCGGGACAGGGTCCGGTACGAGCAGTACTTC	CASSARDRVRYEQYF
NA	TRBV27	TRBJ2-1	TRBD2	TGTGCCAGCAGACCGACTAGCGGGGGAGCTTGGCAGTTCTTC	CASRPTSGGAWQFF
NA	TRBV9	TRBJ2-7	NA	TGTGCCAGCAGCCCCCAGGGGCCTACCGAGCAGTACTTC	CASSPQGPTEQYF
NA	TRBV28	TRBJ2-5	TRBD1	TGTGCCAGCAGGTCGACAGGGGGGGAGACCCAGTACTTC	CASRSTGGETQYF
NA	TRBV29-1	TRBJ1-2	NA	TGCAGCGTTGACGAGGGGAGGGGCTACACCTTC	CSVDEGRGYTF
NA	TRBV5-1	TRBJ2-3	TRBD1	TGCGCCAGCAGCTTGGGAAGGGGGCCCCTCACAGATACGCAGTATTTT	CASSLGRGPLTDTQYF
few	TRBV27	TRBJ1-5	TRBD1	TGTGCCAGCAGTTTAGGGACAGGGCCGTATAGCAATCAGCCCCAGCATTTT	CASSLGTGPYSNQPQHF
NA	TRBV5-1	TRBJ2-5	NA	TGCGCCAGCAGCTTGGAAGGCAGGGCAGAGACCCAGTACTTC	CASSLEGRAETQYF
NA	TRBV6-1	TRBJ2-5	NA	TGTGCCAGCAGTGAAGGGGGCCCGGGTACCCAGTACTTC	CASSEGGPGTQYF
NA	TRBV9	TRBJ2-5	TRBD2	TGTGCCAGCAGCCTGAGCGGGGGTGGAGAGACCCAGTACTTC	CASSLSGGGETQYF
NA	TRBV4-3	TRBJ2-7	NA	TGCGCCAGCAGCCAAGAAGGAGGCTACGAGCAGTACTTC	CASSQEGGYEQYF
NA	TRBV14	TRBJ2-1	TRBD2	TGTGCCAGCAGCCAAGGACTAGCAAATGAGCAGTTCTTC	CASSQGLANEQFF